This TCR beta chain is drawn from a study of T-cell reconstitution after alpha-beta-depleted transplantation in children (dated by TCRdb to the mid-2010s). Regarding the research as a whole: T-cell immune reconstitution after TCRalphabeta/CD19-depleted allogeneic hematopoietic cell transplantation in children was quantitatively tracked in the study by means of TCR repertoire profiling.

The library was made by PCR. The sequencer listed for this sample is Illumina HiSeq 2500. Molecular barcoding was employed in the preparation of TCR libraries, with unique molecular identifiers being used to normalize TCRbeta repertoire quantification. The public reads were reanalyzed by TCRdb: fastp trimming at Q25, MiXCR alignment, in-frame beta chains only. Identical CDR3 protein sequences are pooled into one entry, listed with their most common genes and DNA. The sample has some 220,000 distinct CDR3 sequences on record, approximately 10% of them singletons. Jointly, the top ten make up approximately 28% of the sample. Between the V and J ends, shortened by 3 bases and 0 bases respectively, the junction contains 3 bases. CDR1 and CDR2 are drawn from the germline V gene: KGHDR, SFDVKD. Counted from cysteine to phenylalanine, this CDR3 has 13 amino acids. The DNA shown is the 39-base CDR3, in frame from base 1.

General study outcomes and caveats: In some patients, high TCRbeta diversity at day 60 was attributed to recipient T cells and intrathymic progenitors that had survived conditioning. The frequencies of hyperexpanded clones fell over the following months, and after one year, T-cell counts and TCRbeta diversity were mostly attributed to newly produced T cells. Apparently early alphabetaT-cell count recovery about two months after transplant reportedly relied on only several hundred rapidly expanded clones derived from non-depleted graft cells.

Notes on this clonotype: The clone's antigen remains unknown. Per-base quality was not reported, and no clone a single base away is much larger than it.

Taken with the paper, the label for treatment or condition translates to: allogeneic hematopoietic cell transplantation with graft depleted of TCRalphabeta T cells and CD19 B cells. The children who served as transplant recipients had been given grafts of TCRalphabeta/CD19-depleted allogeneic hematopoietic cells. Sequences were derived from PBMCs, sampled before TCRalphabeta/CD19-depleted stem cell transplant. This clonotype was sampled from a child under three years old with acute myeloid leukemia, due to receive a stem cell transplant. Rearrangement joined TRBV24-1 to TRBJ2-3, with the D gene too uncertain to name. The bases are TGTGCCACCAGTGATCCTAGCACAGATACGCAGTATTTT. This translates into CATSDPSTDTQYF.